There are a few counts of the clone carrying this T cell receptor (beta chain). Its cognate antigen is unknown. These data belong to a study of regulatory T cells in long-lasting Graves disease. CDR3-region Arm-PCR and iRepertoire HTBI primers produced the TCR beta libraries. From the multiplex PCR reads, TCRdb called clonotypes with MiXCR, one entry per CDR3 protein. The sample lists some 250,000 distinct CDR3 sequences, about 20% occurring once. The sample's time point: newly diagnosed GD, antithyroid drugs for less than 3 months. PBMC-derived RNA was used for the TCR library. A volume of roughly 9.9 milliliters of peripheral blood was collected in EDTA tubes. Study-wide points: Those with persistent Graves' had less TCR diversity than newly diagnosed patients.

This CDR3 has 17 residues. Germline-derived CDR1 and CDR2 are MGHRA and YSYEKL. The V end was cut by 1 base, the J end by 5 bases, with 18 bases between. The sample also formed part of further work on T cells in Graves' hyperthyroidism and ophthalmopathy. This second report adds: The study based diagnoses on clinical symptoms, serum thyroxine and TRAb, thyroid ultrasound and orbital computed tomography.

The rearrangement links TRBV4-1 to TRBJ2-1; a weak D match, TRBD2 (6 bases). The sequencing here drew on peripheral blood mononuclear cells (PBMCs), taken at new diagnosis, from a patient treated with antithyroid drugs. The source of this sequence is a woman aged 30 to 39 with Graves disease. The CDR3 nucleotides are TGCGCCAGCAGCCAAGGGAAGGCGCGGGGCCTTAACAATGAGCAGTTCTTC. Its protein product is CASSQGKARGLNNEQFF.